This T cell receptor beta chain originates from a study of T cell responses to AZD1222 COVID-19 vaccine. V gave up 1 base and J gave up 11 bases, with 14 bases separating them. Germline loops: CDR1 LGHDT, CDR2 YNNKEL (reference sequence). The CDR3 loop spans 13 amino acids. Study observations and caveats: Most donors were white British and more were female, and clonal diversity was possibly underestimated. After two AZD1222 doses, spike-specific TCR breadth and depth rose versus day 0. After the peak T cell response, and only then, were repertoires sampled. Mapped onto spike, vaccine-associated CD4 TCRs spanned it and were dominant at 160-218 and 743-854.

A word on this clone: Its antigen is undetermined.

Profiled with immunoSEQ multiplex PCR; TCRdb holds only in-frame clones, not every one. Among approximately 130,000 clones listed, more than 85% were seen once. The source was peripheral blood, collected on day 0 of AZD1222 vaccination. The chain couples TRBV3-1 (or the pseudogene TRBV3-2) to TRBJ2-5; weak D call: TRBD2 (6 bases). This clonotype was obtained from an adult in good health. CDR3 nucleotides: TGTGCCAGCAGCCAAGTGGGAGGCGGGGTACAGTACTTC. It encodes CASSQVGGGVQYF.